The next 22 T cell receptor beta chains were all read from a single sample in a study of a mutant IDH1 vaccine in newly diagnosed glioma (dated by TCRdb to the early 2020s). Reading the label with the study, this specimen's time point is: baseline, week 1 (first vaccination visit). What the treatment or condition label conveys for this sample: pre-vaccination baseline after standard-of-care therapy. The library came from the immunoSEQ multiplex PCR assay. The table comes from immuneACCESS by way of TCRdb, which keeps in-frame sequences with V and J called. Part of the clones is missing from these tables; in studies checked, under half for an unresolved V gene and the rest for unknown reasons. The sample has 95,000 to 100,000 clones on record, approximately 90% of them singletons. The ten largest clones capture around 0.6% of the sample. Sequencing used PBMCs, obtained from a glioma patient treated with radiotherapy, temozolomide or both. The receptors derive from a woman aged 50 to 65 with glioma.

This rearrangement joins TRBV13 to TRBJ2-3; no clear D gene. The CDR3 spans 12 residues. In germline, CDR1 is PRHDT, CDR2 FYEKMQ (reference sequence). V lost 1 base, J lost 5 bases, and 4 bases lay in between. The CDR3 coding sequence is TGTGCCAGCAGCTTAGAAGAAGATACGCAGTATTTT. Protein sequence: CASSLEEDTQYF.

This chain links TRBV19 with TRBJ2-1, with 13 nucleotides matching TRBD2. V shed 5 bases, J shed 2 bases, and the junction held 12 bases outside the gene matches. There are 19 residues in the CDR3. Germline CDR1 LNHDA, CDR2 SQIVND (reference sequence). The CDR3 bases are TGTGCCAGTAGTCCCCCGGGACTAGCGGGGCAGAGAACCTACAATGAGCAGTTCTTC. Translation: CASSPPGLAGQRTYNEQFF.

The chain employs TRBV11-2 and TRBJ1-4; D is unresolved. This CDR3 spans 16 amino acids. V was trimmed by 0 bases and J by 4 bases, leaving 12 bases between them. Germline lookup yields CDR1 SGHAT and CDR2 FQNNGV. The CDR3 DNA reads as TGTGCCAGCAGCTTAGATCCCCCGGCCAATAATGAAAAACTGTTTTTT. It translates to CASSLDPPANNEKLFF.

The gene calls are TRBV29-1 and TRBJ1-1; perhaps TRBD1 as D (5 bases). Trimming took 6 bases from V and 1 from J, leaving 9 bases between them. This CDR3 is built from 12 residues. Per germline, CDR1 SQVTM and CDR2 ANQGSEA. CDR3 nucleotide sequence: TGCAGCGTGGGACGGCCGAACACTGAAGCTTTCTTT. Translated: CSVGRPNTEAFF.

The chain's CDR3 is CASSPRGERHEQFF. DNA of the CDR3: TGTGCCAGCAGTCCACGGGGGGAGCGTCATGAGCAGTTCTTC. The rearrangement uses TRBV27 and TRBJ2-1; 7 nucleotides line up with TRBD2. Trimming took 5 bases from V and 8 from J; bases not matched to a gene: 9. Germline V gene lookup returns CDR1 MNHEY and CDR2 SMNVEV (reference sequence). CDR3 length equals 14 residues.

J is TRBJ1-4 and V is TRBV19; D is ambiguous. Germline loops: CDR1 LNHDA, CDR2 SQIVND (reference sequence). The CDR3 covers 13 residues. Trimming cost V 3 bases and J 8 bases, with 10 bases left between them. This chain's CDR3 is CASSIREREKLFF. As DNA, the CDR3 is TGTGCCAGTAGTATTAGAGAAAGAGAAAAACTGTTTTTT.

This clone was detected once. The CDR3 bases are TGTGCCACCAGCAGAGCTCGCCAAGAGACCCAGTACTTC. The encoded protein is CATSRARQETQYF. The chain combines TRBV15 with TRBJ2-5; D not certain. Germline lookup yields CDR1 LNHNV and CDR2 YYDKDF (reference sequence). Trimming removed 1 base at V and 1 base at J, with 4 bases between. The CDR3 totals 13 residues.

CDR3 in amino acids: CASSLRQGVGARTGELFF. The CDR3 region has the DNA TGCGCCAGCAGCCTGCGTCAAGGGGTGGGGGCGAGAACCGGGGAGCTGTTTTTT. The chain employs TRBV4-1 and TRBJ2-2, with D possibly matching TRBD1 (6 bases). V was cut by 4 bases and J by 5 bases, with 23 bases left in between. The CDR3 sequence is 18 residues long. In germline, CDR1 is MGHRA, CDR2 YSYEKL.

The genes are TRBV28 and TRBJ2-5; 15 nucleotides line up with TRBD2. Germline-derived CDR1 and CDR2 are MDHEN and SYDVKM. The CDR3 length is 20 residues. V lost 5 bases, J lost 1 base, and 14 bases stayed unmatched. CDR3 sequence: CASSPPRTSGRAGRQETQYF. In nucleotides, the CDR3 is TGTGCCAGCAGTCCCCCTAGGACTAGCGGGAGGGCCGGGCGCCAAGAGACCCAGTACTTC. Using reference TRBV28 and TRBJ2-5 for the parts outside the CDR3, the full variable domain is DVKVTQSSRYLVKRTGEKVFLECVQDMDHENMFWYRQDPGLGLRLIYFSYDVKMKEKGDIPEGYSVSREKKERFSLILESASTNQTSMYLCASSPPRTSGRAGRQETQYFGPGTRLLVL.

The chain is built from TRBV6-5 and TRBJ2-7; D possibly matches TRBD1 or TRBD2 (5 bases each). CDR3 size: 14 residues. V was clipped by 5 bases and J by 6 bases, with 17 bases between them. Germline V CDR1 and CDR2: MNHEY, SVGAGI. CDR3 loop: CASSRVGTVSEQYF. The CDR3 DNA sequence: TGTGCCAGCAGTCGAGTTGGGACGGTGAGCGAGCAGTACTTC.

This sequence joins TRBV19 and TRBJ2-7; no firm D call. CDR3 length: 13 residues. Trimming removed 2 bases at V and 0 bases at J, with 5 bases between. Germline-derived CDR1 and CDR2 are LNHDA and SQIVND (reference sequence). CDR3 nucleotides: TGTGCCAGTAGTATACCTAGCTCCTACGAGCAGTACTTC. It yields the protein CASSIPSSYEQYF.

V is TRBV27 and J is TRBJ1-2; D may be TRBD1 (6 bases). The germline V and J ends were trimmed by 6 bases and 7 bases, with 15 bases remaining between them. CDR1 and CDR2 from the germline V gene are MNHEY and SMNVEV (reference sequence). This CDR3 region has 13 residues. As DNA, the CDR3 is TGTGCCAGCAGCGGACAGCCTCGGGCTGGCTACACCTTC. It translates to CASSGQPRAGYTF.

The chain uses TRBV4-1 and TRBJ2-7; possible D gene TRBD2, 6 bases. Deletions cut 0 bases from V and 3 bases from J, with 9 bases between. Germline CDR1 is MGHRA and CDR2 is YSYEKL. This CDR3 comprises 14 residues. The CDR3 sequence: CASSQDGGIYEQYF. As DNA, the CDR3 is TGCGCCAGCAGCCAAGATGGGGGGATCTACGAGCAGTACTTC.

This chain joins TRBV7-9 and TRBJ2-1, with D perhaps matching TRBD1 or TRBD2 (5 bases each). This CDR3 is 14 amino acids long. Deletions cut 5 bases from V and 4 bases from J, with 12 bases between. The germline V gene has CDR1 SEHNR and CDR2 FQNEAQ (reference sequence). The CDR3: CASSPGHKYNEQFF. The CDR3 region has the DNA TGTGCCAGCAGCCCGGGGCACAAGTACAATGAGCAGTTCTTC.

The chain links TRBV19 to TRBJ2-7; D could derive from TRBD1 or TRBD2 (5 bases each). V lost 7 bases, J lost 5 bases, and 15 bases lay in between. CDR3 size: 13 residues. Germline loops: CDR1 LNHDA, CDR2 SQIVND (reference sequence). CDR3 nucleotide sequence: TGTGCCAGTAACTGGGGCAGGGACGACGAGCAGTACTTC. This translates into CASNWGRDDEQYF.

The V call is TRBV28, the J call TRBJ1-5; D is uncertain. Trimming cost V 3 bases and J 3 bases, with 15 bases left between them. CDR1 and CDR2 (germline): MDHEN, SYDVKM. The CDR3 sequence is 16 residues long. CDR3 sequence: CASSLGRGPNNQPQHF. The CDR3 DNA reads TGTGCCAGCAGTTTGGGGAGAGGACCGAACAATCAGCCCCAGCATTTT.

The genes are TRBV4-2 and TRBJ1-2, with D unclear. V lost 0 bases to trimming and J lost 1 base, with 0 bases between them. Per germline, CDR1 LGHNA and CDR2 YNFKEQ. This CDR3 is 12 amino acids long. CDR3 sequence (DNA): TGTGCCAGCAGCCAAGATAACTATGGCTACACCTTC. Encoded protein: CASSQDNYGYTF.

This sequence joins TRBV19 and TRBJ2-3; D gene uncertain. The CDR3 runs 17 residues. V shed 2 bases and J shed 0 bases, with 15 bases lying between them. Per germline, CDR1 LNHDA and CDR2 SQIVND (reference sequence). DNA of the CDR3: TGTGCCAGTAGTATATCCCCATTTGTCCGAAGCACAGATACGCAGTATTTT. Protein product: CASSISPFVRSTDTQYF.

The sample holds one count of this clone. The chain is built from TRBV5-1 and TRBJ2-7, with a weak D call TRBD1 (8 bases). Germline V gene sequence: CDR1 SGHRS, CDR2 YFSETQ. The CDR3 sequence is 15 residues long. Trimming removed 2 bases from V and 6 bases from J, with 18 bases in between. In nucleotides, the CDR3 is TGCGCCAGCAGCTTCGTACAGGGGGAGGGCCGCGAGCAGTACTTC. Translating gives CASSFVQGEGREQYF.

This clone was seen only once. The V gene is TRBV29-1, the J gene TRBJ1-2, with a tentative D call TRBD1 (6 bases). Germline values: CDR1 SQVTM, CDR2 ANQGSEA. The CDR3 spans 12 residues. Trimming pared 3 bases from V and 8 bases from J, leaving 13 bases between. CDR3 loop: CSVEKGVGGYTF. The CDR3 nucleotides are TGCAGCGTTGAGAAGGGGGTCGGAGGCTACACCTTC.

CDR3 in amino acids: CASSLGRVGNEKLFF. The CDR3 nucleotides are TGTGCCAGCAGTTTAGGCAGGGTCGGTAATGAAAAACTGTTTTTT. This sequence joins TRBV27 and TRBJ1-4, with D perhaps matching TRBD1 (5 bases). Germline V lookup: CDR1 MNHEY, CDR2 SMNVEV (reference sequence). Trimming stripped 2 bases from V and 4 bases from J, with 11 bases between. The CDR3 extends over 15 amino acids.

This chain connects TRBV7-8 to TRBJ2-5; tentatively, D is TRBD1 or TRBD2 (5 bases each). This CDR3 is 15 amino acids long. Germline assignment: CDR1 SGHVS and CDR2 FQNEAQ. Trimming left V 1 base short and J 5 bases short, with 14 bases between. DNA of the CDR3: TGTGCCAGCAGCTTAGGAGGGGCCAGTCGGGAGACCCAGTACTTC. It is translated as CASSLGGASRETQYF.